This T cell receptor beta chain derives from a study of T cell responses to AZD1222 COVID-19 vaccine. Comments on this clone: The antigen is unknown.

V lost 0 bases to trimming and J lost 2 bases; unmatched junction nucleotides: 10. This CDR3 has 18 residues. Germline CDR1 reads LGHNA; CDR2 reads YSLEER. Whole-study findings and limits: Spike-specific TCR breadth and depth both grew after two AZD1222 doses. Vaccine-associated CD4 TCRs spanned spike, dominant at 160-218 and 743-854.

Measured with immunoSEQ multiplex PCR; TCRdb has only the in-frame clones, and not every one. The repertoire consists of about 110,000 clones, with 90% occurring once and the leading ten covering around 8%. The source was peripheral blood, collected 28 days after the second AZD1222 dose. This chain connects TRBV4-3 to TRBJ1-3, with 7 nucleotides matching TRBD1. This receptor was taken from an adult who received the AZD1222 COVID-19 vaccine. CDR3 DNA: TGCGCCAGCAGCCAAGATTCCGCGGGACAGCTAACTGGAAACACCATATATTTT. It codes for CASSQDSAGQLTGNTIYF.